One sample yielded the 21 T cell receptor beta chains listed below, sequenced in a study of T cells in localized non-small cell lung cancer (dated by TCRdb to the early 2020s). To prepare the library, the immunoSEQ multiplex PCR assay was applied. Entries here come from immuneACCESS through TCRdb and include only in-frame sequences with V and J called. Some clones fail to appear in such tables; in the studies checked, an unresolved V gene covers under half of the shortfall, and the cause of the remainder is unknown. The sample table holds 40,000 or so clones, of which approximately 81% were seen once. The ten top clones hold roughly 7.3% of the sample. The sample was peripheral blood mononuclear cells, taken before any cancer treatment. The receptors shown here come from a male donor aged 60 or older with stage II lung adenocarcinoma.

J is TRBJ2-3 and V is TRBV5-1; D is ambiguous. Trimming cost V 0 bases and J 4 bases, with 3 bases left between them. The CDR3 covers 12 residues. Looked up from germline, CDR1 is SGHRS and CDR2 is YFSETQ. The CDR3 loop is CASSLVADTQYF. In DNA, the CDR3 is TGCGCCAGCAGCTTGGTGGCAGATACGCAGTATTTT.

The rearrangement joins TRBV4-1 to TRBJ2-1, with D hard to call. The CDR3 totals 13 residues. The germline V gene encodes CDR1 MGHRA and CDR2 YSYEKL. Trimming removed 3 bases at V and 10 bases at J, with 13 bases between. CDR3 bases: TGCGCCAGCAGCCATCAGACTGCGAGGGAGCAGTTCTTC. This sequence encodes CASSHQTAREQFF.

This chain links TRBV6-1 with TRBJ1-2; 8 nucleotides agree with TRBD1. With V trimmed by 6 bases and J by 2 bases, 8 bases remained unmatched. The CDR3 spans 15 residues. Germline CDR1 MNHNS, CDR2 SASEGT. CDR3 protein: CASRKSQGGNYGYTF. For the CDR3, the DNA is TGTGCCAGCAGGAAATCACAGGGGGGGAACTATGGCTACACCTTC.

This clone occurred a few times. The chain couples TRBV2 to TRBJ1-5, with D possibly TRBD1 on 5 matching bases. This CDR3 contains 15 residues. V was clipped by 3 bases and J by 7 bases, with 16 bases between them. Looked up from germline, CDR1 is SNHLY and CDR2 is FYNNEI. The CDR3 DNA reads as TGTGCCAGCAGTGACCCCCTTGGCAGGGCCCAGCCCCAGCATTTT. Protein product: CASSDPLGRAQPQHF.

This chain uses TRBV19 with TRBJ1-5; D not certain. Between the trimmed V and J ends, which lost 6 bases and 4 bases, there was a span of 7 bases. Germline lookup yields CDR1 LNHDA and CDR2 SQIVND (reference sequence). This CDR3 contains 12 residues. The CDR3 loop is CASSPVNQPQHF. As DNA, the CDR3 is TGTGCCAGTAGCCCTGTTAATCAGCCCCAGCATTTT.

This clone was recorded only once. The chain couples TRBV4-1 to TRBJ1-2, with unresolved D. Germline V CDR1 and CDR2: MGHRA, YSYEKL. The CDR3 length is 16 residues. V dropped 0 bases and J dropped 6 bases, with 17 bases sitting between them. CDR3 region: CASSQDHLFLLDGYTF. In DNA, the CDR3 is TGCGCCAGCAGCCAAGACCACCTGTTTCTTCTCGATGGCTACACCTTC.

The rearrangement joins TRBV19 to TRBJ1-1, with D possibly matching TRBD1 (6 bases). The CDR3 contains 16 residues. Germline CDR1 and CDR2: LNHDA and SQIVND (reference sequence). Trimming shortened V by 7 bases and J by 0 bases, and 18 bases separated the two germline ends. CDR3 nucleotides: TGTGCCAGTACTCTGAGCGCAGGGGCCATGAACACTGAAGCTTTCTTT. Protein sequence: CASTLSAGAMNTEAFF.

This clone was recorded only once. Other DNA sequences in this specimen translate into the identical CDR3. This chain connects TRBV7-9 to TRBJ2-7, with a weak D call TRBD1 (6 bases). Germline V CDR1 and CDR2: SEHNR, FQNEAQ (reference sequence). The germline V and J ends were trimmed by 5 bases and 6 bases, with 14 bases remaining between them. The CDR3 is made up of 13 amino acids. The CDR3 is CASSAGTPLEQYF. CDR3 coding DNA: TGTGCCAGCAGCGCCGGGACACCCCTCGAGCAGTACTTC. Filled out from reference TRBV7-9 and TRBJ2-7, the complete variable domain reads DTGVSQNPRHKITKRGQNVTFRCDPISEHNRLYWYRQTLGQGPEFLTYFQNEAQLEKSRLLSDRFSAERPKGSFSTLEIQRTEQGDSAMYLCASSAGTPLEQYFGPGTRLTVT.

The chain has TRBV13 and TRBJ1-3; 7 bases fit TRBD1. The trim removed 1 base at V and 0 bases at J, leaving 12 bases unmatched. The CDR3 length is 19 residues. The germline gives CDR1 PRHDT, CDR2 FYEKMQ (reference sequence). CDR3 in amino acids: CASSLAGNDRVYSGNTIYF. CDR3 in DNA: TGTGCCAGCAGCTTAGCCGGCAATGACAGGGTTTACTCTGGAAACACCATATATTTT.

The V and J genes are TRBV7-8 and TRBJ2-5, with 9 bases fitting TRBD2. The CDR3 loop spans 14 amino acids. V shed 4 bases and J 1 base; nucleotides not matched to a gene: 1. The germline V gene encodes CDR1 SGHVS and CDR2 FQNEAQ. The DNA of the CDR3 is TGTGCCAGCAGCTGGACTAGCGCCCAAGAGACCCAGTACTTC. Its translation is CASSWTSAQETQYF.

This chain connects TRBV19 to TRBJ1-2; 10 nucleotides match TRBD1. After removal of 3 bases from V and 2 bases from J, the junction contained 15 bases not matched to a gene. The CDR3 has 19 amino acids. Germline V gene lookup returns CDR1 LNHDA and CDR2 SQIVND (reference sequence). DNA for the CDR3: TGTGCCAGTAGTATTAATAAGGACAGGGGGGCAAGAGGGAACTATGGCTACACCTTC. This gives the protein CASSINKDRGARGNYGYTF.

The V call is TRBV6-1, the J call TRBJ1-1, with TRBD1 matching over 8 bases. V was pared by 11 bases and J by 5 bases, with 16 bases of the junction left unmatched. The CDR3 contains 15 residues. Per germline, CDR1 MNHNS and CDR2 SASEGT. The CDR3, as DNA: TGTGCCTCCAAGGGGCAGGGGGCTGGCAAGACTGAAGCTTTCTTT. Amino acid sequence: CASKGQGAGKTEAFF.

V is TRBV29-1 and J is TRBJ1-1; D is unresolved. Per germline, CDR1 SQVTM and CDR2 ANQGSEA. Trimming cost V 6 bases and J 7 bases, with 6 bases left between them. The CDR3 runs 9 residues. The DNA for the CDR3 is TGCAGCGTGTCCGTTGAAGCTTTCTTT. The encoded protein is CSVSVEAFF. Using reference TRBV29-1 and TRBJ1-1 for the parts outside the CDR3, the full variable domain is SAVISQKPSRDICQRGTSLTIQCQVDSQVTMMFWYRQQPGQSLTLIATANQGSEATYESGFVIDKFPISRPNLTFSTLTVSNMSPEDSSIYLCSVSVEAFFGQGTRLTVV.

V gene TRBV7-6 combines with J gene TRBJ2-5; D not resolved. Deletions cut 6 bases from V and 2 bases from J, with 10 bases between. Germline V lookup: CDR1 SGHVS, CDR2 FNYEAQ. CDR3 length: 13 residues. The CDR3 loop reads CASRRSDQETQYF. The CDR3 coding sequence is TGTGCCAGCAGACGTTCCGATCAAGAGACCCAGTACTTC. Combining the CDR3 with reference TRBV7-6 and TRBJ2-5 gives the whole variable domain GAGVSQSPRYKVTKRGQDVALRCDPISGHVSLYWYRQALGQGPEFLTYFNYEAQQDKSGLPNDRFSAERPEGSISTLTIQRTEQRDSAMYRCASRRSDQETQYFGPGTRLLVL.

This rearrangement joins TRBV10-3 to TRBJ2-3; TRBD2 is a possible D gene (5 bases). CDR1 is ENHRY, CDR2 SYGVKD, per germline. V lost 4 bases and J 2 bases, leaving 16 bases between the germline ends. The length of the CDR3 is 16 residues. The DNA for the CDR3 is TGTGCCATCAGTGGGAGCCTCCCTCGGGACACAGATACGCAGTATTTT. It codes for CAISGSLPRDTDTQYF.

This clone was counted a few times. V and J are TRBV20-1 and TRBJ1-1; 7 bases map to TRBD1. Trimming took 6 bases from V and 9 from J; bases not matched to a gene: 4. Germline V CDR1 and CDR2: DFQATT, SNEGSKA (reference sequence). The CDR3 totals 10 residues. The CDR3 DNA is TGCAGTGCCCCCAGGGGGAAAGCTTTCTTT. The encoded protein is CSAPRGKAFF.

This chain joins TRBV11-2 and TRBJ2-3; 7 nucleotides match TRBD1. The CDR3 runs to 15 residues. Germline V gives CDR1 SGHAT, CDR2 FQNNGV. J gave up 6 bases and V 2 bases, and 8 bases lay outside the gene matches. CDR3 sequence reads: CASSLRDRYWDTQYF. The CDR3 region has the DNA TGTGCCAGCAGCTTACGGGACAGATATTGGGATACGCAGTATTTT.

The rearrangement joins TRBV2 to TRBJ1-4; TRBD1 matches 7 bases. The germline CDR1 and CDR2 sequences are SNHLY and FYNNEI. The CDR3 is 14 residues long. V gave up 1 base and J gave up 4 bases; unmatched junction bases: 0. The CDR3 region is CASSEGDSNEKLFF. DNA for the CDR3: TGTGCCAGCAGTGAAGGGGACAGTAATGAAAAACTGTTTTTT.

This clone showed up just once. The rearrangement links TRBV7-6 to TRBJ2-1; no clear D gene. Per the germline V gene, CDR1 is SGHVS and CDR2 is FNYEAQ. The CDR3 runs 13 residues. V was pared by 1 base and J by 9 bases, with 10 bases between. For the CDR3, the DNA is TGTGCCAGCAGCTTAGTACAGTACGGTGAGCAGTTCTTC. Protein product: CASSLVQYGEQFF.

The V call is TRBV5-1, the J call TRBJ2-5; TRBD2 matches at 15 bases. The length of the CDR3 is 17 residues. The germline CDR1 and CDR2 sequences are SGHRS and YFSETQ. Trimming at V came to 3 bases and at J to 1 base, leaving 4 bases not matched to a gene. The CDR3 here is CASSWTSGRAFQETQYF. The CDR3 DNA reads TGCGCCAGCAGCTGGACTAGCGGGAGGGCCTTCCAAGAGACCCAGTACTTC.

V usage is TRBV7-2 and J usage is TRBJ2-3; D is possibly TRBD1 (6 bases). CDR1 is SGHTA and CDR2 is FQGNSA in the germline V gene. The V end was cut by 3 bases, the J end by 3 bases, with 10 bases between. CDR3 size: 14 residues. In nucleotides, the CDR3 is TGTGCCAGCAGCTTCACAGGGTCTACAGATACGCAGTATTTT. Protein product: CASSFTGSTDTQYF.